The next 21 T cell receptor beta chains were all read from a single sample in a study of blood T cell repertoires in COVID-19. Profiled with immunoSEQ multiplex PCR; TCRdb holds only in-frame clones, not every one. Of fewer than 90,000 clones listed, about 77% are singletons. The source material was peripheral blood. These receptors originate from a man between 65 and 85 years old with COVID-19, enrolled during active disease.

The chain combines TRBV11-1 with TRBJ1-3, with 7 bases aligning to TRBD1. The CDR3 loop spans 16 amino acids. Germline CDR1 and CDR2: SGHAT and FQDESV (reference sequence). V was clipped by 5 bases and J by 0 bases; unmatched bases: 7. CDR3 sequence reads: CASSLRTGVSGNTIYF. CDR3 coding DNA: TGTGCCAGCAGCCTGCGGACAGGAGTCTCTGGAAACACCATATATTTT.

Details on this clone: At the DNA level, this CDR3 is encoded by other sequences in the same sample as well. V gene TRBV18 combines with J gene TRBJ1-2, with TRBD1 identical over 8 bases. The V gene end was trimmed by 3 bases and the J gene end by 4 bases; junction bases not matched to a gene: 4. This CDR3 is built from 14 residues. Per the germline V gene, CDR1 is KGHSH and CDR2 is LQKENI. CDR3 DNA sequence: TGTGCCAGCTCACCGGGGCAGGGGGCCTATGGCTACACCTTC. This sequence encodes CASSPGQGAYGYTF.

Notes on this clone: A read error may account for a junction end that differs from germline. The chain has TRBV7-2 and TRBJ2-1; TRBD2 might be the D (6 bases). Per the germline V gene, CDR1 is SGHTA and CDR2 is FQGNSA. The CDR3 has 12 residues. This CDR3 is CASSPVGTERFF. CDR3 bases: TGTGCCAGCAGCCCCGTGGGGACTGAGCGGTTCTTC.

The gene calls are TRBV30 and TRBJ1-1; the D gene is possibly TRBD1 (6 bases). This CDR3 region has 16 residues. Germline CDR1 and CDR2: GTSNPN and SVGIG (reference sequence). The V end lost 0 bases, the J end lost 0 bases, and 14 bases lay between the germline ends. CDR3 nucleotides: TGTGCCTGGAGTGTAGGATGGGGGCGGATGAACACTGAAGCTTTCTTT. The encoded protein is CAWSVGWGRMNTEAFF.

The V call is TRBV6-6, the J call TRBJ2-7; D perhaps matches TRBD1 (5 bases). The CDR3 runs to 15 residues. V lost 3 bases and J lost 4, with 16 bases in between. CDR1 MNHNY and CDR2 SVGAGI come from the germline V gene (reference sequence). The chain's CDR3 is CASSYAYQGSYEQYF. DNA for the CDR3: TGTGCCAGCAGTTATGCGTACCAGGGAAGTTACGAGCAGTACTTC.

The chain carries TRBV6-5 and TRBJ1-2; 12 bases map to TRBD1. CDR1 and CDR2 from the germline V gene are MNHEY and SVGAGI. V lost 7 bases to trimming and J lost 8 bases; unmatched junction nucleotides: 8. The CDR3 runs to 14 residues. This chain's CDR3 is CASTGTGGYRGYTF. Here the CDR3 DNA reads TGTGCCAGCACTGGGACAGGGGGCTATCGCGGCTACACCTTC.

V is TRBV5-6 and J is TRBJ2-1; D is perhaps TRBD2 (6 bases). The CDR3 is 13 amino acids. From germline, CDR1 is SGHDT and CDR2 YYEEEE. V shed 2 bases and J shed 10 bases, with 13 bases lying between them. The CDR3 is CASSFTPSVEQFF. For the CDR3, the DNA is TGTGCCAGCAGCTTTACCCCTAGCGTAGAGCAGTTCTTC. Looking up the rest from reference TRBV5-6 and TRBJ2-1 gives the full variable domain: DAGVTQSPTHLIKTRGQQVTLRCSPKSGHDTVSWYQQALGQGPQFIFQYYEEEERQRGNFPDRFSGHQFPNYSSELNVNALLLGDSALYLCASSFTPSVEQFFGPGTRLTVL.

The chain has TRBV27 and TRBJ2-5, with D perhaps TRBD2 (5 bases). The CDR3 spans 14 residues. Trimming removed 6 bases from V and 5 bases from J, with 16 bases in between. From germline, CDR1 is MNHEY and CDR2 SMNVEV (reference sequence). The CDR3 DNA is TGTGCCAGCAGCCCGTTCCAACGGAGGGAGACCCAGTACTTC. This encodes CASSPFQRRETQYF.

The rearrangement joins TRBV7-2 to TRBJ2-7; a weak D match, TRBD1 (9 bases). CDR3 length: 17 amino acids. Germline lookup yields CDR1 SGHTA and CDR2 FQGNSA. V gave up 7 bases and J gave up 7 bases, with 29 bases separating them. The CDR3 reads CASTGQGAAGGRSEQYF. The CDR3 DNA reads as TGTGCCAGCACGGGACAGGGCGCCGCGGGAGGCAGATCGGAGCAGTACTTC. Full variable domain (rest looked up from reference TRBV7-2 and TRBJ2-7): GAGVSQSPSNKVTEKGKDVELRCDPISGHTALYWYRQSLGQGLEFLIYFQGNSAPDKSGLPSDRFSAERTGGSVSTLTIQRTQQEDSAVYLCASTGQGAAGGRSEQYFGPGTRLTVT.

The chain carries TRBV7-9 and TRBJ2-7, with 8 bases matching TRBD2. The germline CDR1 and CDR2 sequences are SEHNR and FQNEAQ (reference sequence). J gave up 0 bases and V 4 bases, and 2 bases lay outside the gene matches. There are 14 residues in the CDR3. The CDR3 protein is CASSSLAVSYEQYF. The CDR3 bases are TGTGCCAGCAGCTCACTAGCGGTCTCCTACGAGCAGTACTTC. Together with reference TRBV7-9 and TRBJ2-7, the CDR3 gives the full variable domain: DTGVSQNPRHKITKRGQNVTFRCDPISEHNRLYWYRQTLGQGPEFLTYFQNEAQLEKSRLLSDRFSAERPKGSFSTLEIQRTEQGDSAMYLCASSSLAVSYEQYFGPGTRLTVT.

Ten or more counts support this clone. This chain joins TRBV29-1 and TRBJ1-1; D gene unclear. Deletions cut 4 bases from V and 5 bases from J, with 11 bases between. This CDR3 comprises 12 residues. Per the germline V gene, CDR1 is SQVTM and CDR2 is ANQGSEA. CDR3 residues: CSVGGGRTEAFF. The CDR3 DNA reads as TGCAGCGTTGGGGGTGGGAGGACTGAAGCTTTCTTT.

The V call is TRBV11-3, the J call TRBJ2-1; 16 bases line up with TRBD2. V lost 3 bases, J lost 10 bases, and 9 bases stayed unmatched. The CDR3 has 17 amino acids. Germline V gene lookup returns CDR1 SGHNT and CDR2 YENEEA. The CDR3 spells CASSLGLAGGPGREQFF. In nucleotides, the CDR3 is TGTGCCAGCAGCTTGGGACTAGCGGGAGGGCCAGGAAGAGAGCAGTTCTTC.

The chain is built from TRBV28 and TRBJ2-2, with D maybe TRBD1 (5 bases). The CDR3 spans 18 residues. The V gene lost 7 bases and the J gene lost 3 bases, with 24 bases spanning the gap. CDR1 and CDR2 (germline): MDHEN, SYDVKM. The CDR3 sequence: CASTLQTEQPQYTGELFF. As DNA, the CDR3 is TGTGCCAGCACCCTCCAGACAGAGCAACCCCAATACACCGGGGAGCTGTTTTTT.

This clone was observed a few times. The rearrangement uses TRBV4-3 and TRBJ1-2; weak D call: TRBD1 (6 bases). Germline CDR1 and CDR2: LGHNA and YSLEER. This CDR3 region has 16 residues. Trimming took 0 bases from V and 7 from J, leaving 18 bases between them. CDR3: CASSQERSGGWLGYTF. The CDR3 bases are TGCGCCAGCAGCCAAGAAAGAAGCGGGGGCTGGCTTGGCTACACCTTC.

This clone has only one observation. The rearrangement uses TRBV24-1 and TRBJ2-3; possible D gene TRBD1, 5 bases. Germline V gene data show CDR1 as KGHDR and CDR2 as SFDVKD. The CDR3 has 14 amino acids. The ends were cut back, 10 bases at V and 3 bases at J, with 16 bases in the middle. CDR3 in amino acids: CATGTGWETDTQYF. CDR3 DNA sequence: TGTGCCACTGGAACAGGTTGGGAAACAGATACGCAGTATTTT.

The genes are TRBV12-3 or TRBV12-4 and TRBJ1-2; tentatively, D is TRBD1 (5 bases). The CDR3 is made up of 13 amino acids. V was shortened by 3 bases and J by 7 bases, with 12 bases between the two germline ends. CDR3 sequence (DNA): TGTGCCAGCAGTTTCCTGGGGGGTGGTGGCTACACCTTC. Encoded protein: CASSFLGGGGYTF.

The chain uses TRBV19 and TRBJ2-7; D remains unclear. Germline loops: CDR1 LNHDA, CDR2 SQIVND (reference sequence). The CDR3 is 15 residues long. Trimming took off 4 bases at V and 4 bases at J, with 17 bases between the two ends. CDR3 nucleotide sequence: TGTGCCAGTAGTACCCTGTTGGCCCCTAGGTACGAGCAGTACTTC. The encoded protein is CASSTLLAPRYEQYF.

V is TRBV13 and J is TRBJ1-1, with D possibly being TRBD1 (5 bases). Per the germline V gene, CDR1 is PRHDT and CDR2 is FYEKMQ (reference sequence). The CDR3 spans 14 residues. Trimming stripped 4 bases from V and 1 base from J, with 10 bases between. CDR3 in DNA: TGTGCCAGCAGCTGGGGACTGACGAACACTGAAGCTTTCTTT. Its translation: CASSWGLTNTEAFF.

This clone was seen a single time. The rearrangement joins TRBV3-1 (or the pseudogene TRBV3-2) to TRBJ1-1; 7 positions agree with TRBD1. The CDR3 contains 15 residues. J gave up 1 base and V 1 base, and 3 bases lay outside the gene matches. CDR1 and CDR2 from the germline V gene are LGHDT and YNNKEL (reference sequence). As DNA, the CDR3 is TGTGCCAGCAGCCAAGGGACAGGAGCGAACACTGAAGCTTTCTTT. Its protein product is CASSQGTGANTEAFF.

This clone has just a few counts. The chain employs TRBV4-1 and TRBJ2-1, with 10 nucleotides matching TRBD2. Germline V lookup: CDR1 MGHRA, CDR2 YSYEKL. J lost 6 bases, V lost 0 bases, and 5 bases had no gene match. This CDR3 comprises 16 residues. CDR3 loop: CASSQEGAGGPNEQFF. CDR3 nucleotide sequence: TGCGCCAGCAGCCAAGAAGGAGCGGGAGGGCCCAATGAGCAGTTCTTC.

This clone is a singleton in its sample. The V call is TRBV7-2, the J call TRBJ2-6; TRBD2 agrees at 14 bases. The germline gives CDR1 SGHTA, CDR2 FQGNSA. This CDR3 comprises 19 residues. Unmatched junction bases numbered 5, after V lost 2 bases and J lost 2 bases. The CDR3 DNA reads as TGTGCCAGCAGCTTACCGACTAGCGGGAGGGGGGCTGGGGCCAACGTCCTGACTTTC. It is translated as CASSLPTSGRGAGANVLTF. The full variable domain, in which reference TRBV7-2 and TRBJ2-6 provide the parts outside the CDR3, is GAGVSQSPSNKVTEKGKDVELRCDPISGHTALYWYRQSLGQGLEFLIYFQGNSAPDKSGLPSDRFSAERTGGSVSTLTIQRTQQEDSAVYLCASSLPTSGRGAGANVLTFGAGSRLTVL.